The next 4 T cell receptor beta chains were all read from a single sample in a study of T cell changes during pregnancy in multiple sclerosis. Profiled with immunoSEQ multiplex PCR; TCRdb holds only in-frame clones, not every one. This sample has 30,000 to 45,000 clones; more than 85% occur once, and the top ten carry about 0.45%. Sequencing used CD4+ T cells from peripheral blood mononuclear cells, obtained in the third trimester of pregnancy. These receptors originate from a female donor in good health, enrolled as a control in a pregnancy study.

The chain combines TRBV6-6 with TRBJ1-5; D unclear. The germline V gene encodes CDR1 MNHNY and CDR2 SVGAGI (reference sequence). Deletions cut 10 bases from V and 1 base from J, with 11 bases between. This CDR3 spans 13 amino acids. CDR3 protein: CANQRQSNQPQHF. The DNA of the CDR3 is TGTGCCAATCAGAGACAAAGCAATCAGCCCCAGCATTTT.

The chain uses TRBV9 and TRBJ2-7; 8 bases match TRBD1. The V segment lost 3 bases and the J segment 3 bases; nucleotides outside the gene matches: 8. From germline, CDR1 is SGDLS and CDR2 YYNGEE. This CDR3 has 15 residues. The CDR3 DNA follows: TGTGCCAGCAGCGCCCGAGGGGGGACAGGCTACGAGCAGTACTTC. Protein product: CASSARGGTGYEQYF.

This chain uses TRBV6-4 with TRBJ2-2, with TRBD1 matching 7 bases. Germline assignment: CDR1 MRHNA and CDR2 SNTAGT. V gave up 6 bases and J gave up 5 bases; unmatched junction bases: 3. The CDR3 is made up of 13 amino acids. CDR3 nucleotides: TGTGCCAGCAGACTACAGGGGACCGGGGAGCTGTTTTTT. Its protein is CASRLQGTGELFF.

The chain has TRBV2 and TRBJ1-5; 11 bases are a match to TRBD1. The CDR3 runs 15 residues. V lost 3 bases to trimming and J lost 6 bases; unmatched junction nucleotides: 4. Germline V gives CDR1 SNHLY, CDR2 FYNNEI. The CDR3 is CASSEGTGGIQPQHF. CDR3 nucleotide sequence: TGTGCCAGCAGTGAGGGGACAGGGGGGATTCAGCCCCAGCATTTT.